One sample yielded the 21 T cell receptor beta chains listed below, sequenced in a study of cytomegalovirus exposure and HLA in healthy donors. PCR was performed using 60 Vbeta and 13 Jbeta primers. The protocol was immunoSEQ multiplex PCR, while the TCRdb copy is restricted to in-frame clones and leaves out a portion. This repertoire shows about 140,000 clones, approximately 80% found once; its top ten account for roughly 10%. Sequenced material: PBMCs. Every receptor here comes from a woman aged 55-69 years in good health and CMV-seropositive.

CDR3 amino acids: CASSKERQGRGQETQYF. The CDR3 DNA is TGTGCCAGCAGCAAAGAAAGACAGGGGAGGGGTCAAGAGACCCAGTACTTC. V usage is TRBV21-1 and J usage is TRBJ2-5; the table gives TRBD1 as D, unverified against the DNA. TRBV21-1 is tagged as a pseudogene. The CDR3 runs to 17 residues.

The rearrangement uses TRBV14 and TRBJ1-5, with TRBD1 matching 8 bases. V lost 4 bases and J lost 1; bases outside the gene matches: 3. Germline V CDR1 and CDR2: SGHDN, FVKESK. The CDR3 covers 15 residues. CDR3: CASSLRQGSNQPQHF. For the CDR3, the DNA is TGTGCCAGCAGCCTTCGACAGGGGAGCAATCAGCCCCAGCATTTT.

The chain couples TRBV5-1 to TRBJ2-5; perhaps TRBD2 as D (7 bases). The V end lost 0 bases, the J end lost 3 bases, and 9 bases lay between the germline ends. There are 14 residues in the CDR3. Germline CDR1 and CDR2: SGHRS and YFSETQ. CDR3 nucleotides: TGCGCCAGCAGCTTGGGCGGGGGCGAAGAGACCCAGTACTTC. Translation gives CASSLGGGEETQYF.

The V gene is TRBV6-1, the J gene TRBJ1-4; D might be TRBD1 (5 bases). The CDR3 is 11 amino acids. The V and J ends lost 2 bases and 12 bases respectively, with 7 bases between them. Germline-derived CDR1 and CDR2 are MNHNS and SASEGT. CDR3 sequence reads: CASSEQGELFF. The CDR3 DNA follows: TGTGCCAGCAGTGAACAGGGTGAACTGTTTTTT.

Here the CDR3 reads CASTREARDFDTQYF. DNA for the CDR3: TGTGCCAGCACTCGAGAGGCCCGAGACTTCGATACGCAGTATTTT. The rearrangement joins TRBV6-4 to TRBJ2-3; D gene uncertain. The germline gives CDR1 MRHNA, CDR2 SNTAGT. V lost 7 bases, J lost 6 bases, and 20 bases lay in between. The CDR3 runs 15 residues.

V usage is TRBV19 and J usage is TRBJ1-3; 10 bases fit TRBD1. Per germline, CDR1 LNHDA and CDR2 SQIVND (reference sequence). The V and J ends lost 5 bases and 1 base, in that order; junction bases with no gene match: 2. This CDR3 has 15 amino acids. For the CDR3, the DNA is TGTGCCAGTAGTGACAGGGGGCGGTCTGGAAACACCATATATTTT. Amino acids: CASSDRGRSGNTIYF.

The chain links TRBV7-2 to TRBJ2-7; TRBD2 aligns across 15 bases. The germline V gene encodes CDR1 SGHTA and CDR2 FQGNSA. This CDR3 region has 18 residues. Trimming removed 2 bases from V and 0 bases from J; junction bases left unmatched: 5. CDR3: CASSLRTSGRAISYEQYF. The DNA for the CDR3 is TGTGCCAGCAGCTTAAGGACTAGCGGGAGGGCCATCTCCTACGAGCAGTACTTC. Together with reference TRBV7-2 and TRBJ2-7, the CDR3 gives the full variable domain: GAGVSQSPSNKVTEKGKDVELRCDPISGHTALYWYRQSLGQGLEFLIYFQGNSAPDKSGLPSDRFSAERTGGSVSTLTIQRTQQEDSAVYLCASSLRTSGRAISYEQYFGPGTRLTVT.

The chain joins TRBV14 to TRBJ2-5; the D is unclear. The CDR3 covers 13 residues. CDR1 is SGHDN and CDR2 is FVKESK in the germline V gene. V was trimmed by 2 bases and J by 7 bases, leaving 11 bases between them. The CDR3 loop reads CASSQTLVSTQYF. The CDR3 DNA reads as TGTGCCAGCAGCCAAACCCTAGTATCGACCCAGTACTTC.

The chain employs TRBV6-6 and TRBJ2-7, with 9 bases identical to TRBD1. Per germline, CDR1 MNHNY and CDR2 SVGAGI (reference sequence). J gave up 6 bases and V 4 bases, and 10 bases lay outside the gene matches. The CDR3 has 15 residues. CDR3 sequence: CASSFRPGQGFEQYF. The CDR3 DNA sequence: TGTGCCAGCAGTTTCCGACCGGGACAGGGATTCGAGCAGTACTTC.

This chain joins TRBV7-9 and TRBJ1-2; D perhaps matches TRBD1 (5 bases). The CDR3 spans 13 residues. Per germline, CDR1 SEHNR and CDR2 FQNEAQ (reference sequence). V was cut by 2 bases and J by 3 bases, with 7 bases left in between. For the CDR3, the DNA is TGTGCCAGCAGCTTATCAGGGTACTATGGCTACACCTTC. Translation gives CASSLSGYYGYTF.

This rearrangement joins TRBV19 to TRBJ2-4; TRBD1 matches at 9 bases. This CDR3 is 12 amino acids long. Germline loops: CDR1 LNHDA, CDR2 SQIVND (reference sequence). V trimming: 9 bases; J trimming: 8 bases; junction bases outside the gene matches: 5. CDR3 nucleotides: TGTGCCAGCCAGGACAGGGGAGACATTCAGTACTTC. As protein: CASQDRGDIQYF.

The V and J genes are TRBV18 and TRBJ2-1, with TRBD2 identical over 15 bases. In germline, CDR1 is KGHSH, CDR2 LQKENI. V dropped 0 bases and J dropped 10; count of bases not matched to a gene: 4. The CDR3 has 16 residues. CDR3 loop: CASSPPGLAGGFEQFF. The CDR3 DNA sequence: TGTGCCAGCTCACCACCGGGACTAGCGGGAGGCTTCGAGCAGTTCTTC.

This clone was recorded a few times. The V gene is TRBV7-2, the J gene TRBJ2-7, with 11 bases identical to TRBD2. Trimming took 4 bases from V and 0 from J; bases not matched to a gene: 2. In germline, CDR1 is SGHTA, CDR2 FQGNSA. The CDR3 is 15 amino acids. The CDR3 nucleotides read TGTGCCAGCAGCTCAACTAGCGGGAGCTCCTACGAGCAGTACTTC. As protein: CASSSTSGSSYEQYF.

The chain employs TRBV30 and TRBJ1-2; TRBD1 aligns across 7 bases. Trimming at V came to 3 bases and at J to 6 bases, leaving 7 bases not matched to a gene. This CDR3 is built from 13 residues. Germline V gene data show CDR1 as GTSNPN and CDR2 as SVGIG (reference sequence). CDR3 DNA sequence: TGTGCCTGGAGAGACCGGGACAGAGATGGCTACACCTTC. It encodes CAWRDRDRDGYTF.

V gene TRBV6-1 combines with J gene TRBJ1-2; D is undetermined. This CDR3 spans 12 amino acids. The V gene lost 4 bases and the J gene lost 6 bases, with 9 bases spanning the gap. The germline gives CDR1 MNHNS, CDR2 SASEGT. CDR3 protein: CASSGQMDGYTF. In DNA form, the CDR3 reads TGTGCCAGCAGTGGGCAAATGGATGGCTACACCTTC.

This clone was detected a few times. This chain uses TRBV19 with TRBJ1-5, with 8 bases that match TRBD1. This CDR3 has 13 amino acids. Germline V lookup: CDR1 LNHDA, CDR2 SQIVND (reference sequence). Trimming at V came to 6 bases and at J to 2 bases, leaving 0 bases not matched to a gene. The CDR3 region is CASRGQGNQPQHF. The CDR3, as DNA: TGTGCCAGTAGGGGACAGGGCAATCAGCCCCAGCATTTT.

V is TRBV2 and J is TRBJ2-7; TRBD1 matches 8 bases. CDR3 length equals 14 residues. Germline V gives CDR1 SNHLY, CDR2 FYNNEI. J gave up 3 bases and V 5 bases, and 6 bases lay outside the gene matches. This chain's CDR3 is CASSLGGTGYEQYF. DNA of the CDR3: TGTGCCAGCAGTTTGGGCGGGACAGGCTACGAGCAGTACTTC.

The genes are TRBV7-2 and TRBJ2-7, with TRBD2 matching over 12 bases. Germline lookup yields CDR1 SGHTA and CDR2 FQGNSA. This CDR3 spans 15 amino acids. The J segment lost 4 bases and the V segment lost 3 bases, leaving 4 bases of the junction unmatched. The CDR3 loop reads CASSFLAGGAYEQYF. DNA of the CDR3: TGTGCCAGCAGCTTTCTAGCGGGAGGGGCGTACGAGCAGTACTTC.

V is TRBV6-5 and J is TRBJ1-3, with no clear D. The CDR3 sequence is 13 residues long. CDR1 is MNHEY and CDR2 is SVGAGI in the germline V gene. V shed 6 bases and J shed 1 base, with 7 bases lying between them. This chain's CDR3 is CASRGSSGNTIYF. The CDR3 coding sequence is TGTGCCAGCAGAGGGAGTTCTGGAAACACCATATATTTT.

The gene calls are TRBV28 and TRBJ2-5; 7 positions match TRBD1. There are 15 residues in the CDR3. CDR1 and CDR2 (germline): MDHEN, SYDVKM. V was clipped by 3 bases and J by 2 bases; unmatched bases: 6. The CDR3 protein is CASSLARGRQETQYF. The CDR3 region has the DNA TGTGCCAGCAGTTTGGCCAGGGGGAGACAAGAGACCCAGTACTTC.

The chain uses TRBV27 and TRBJ2-1; tentative D call: TRBD2 (6 bases). Germline CDR1 MNHEY, CDR2 SMNVEV (reference sequence). The CDR3 loop spans 14 amino acids. With 7 bases removed from V and 6 bases from J, the gap between germline ends came to 16 bases. The CDR3, as DNA: TGTGCCAGCACCCGGGACTTCGATCTCAATGAGCAGTTCTTC. This gives the protein CASTRDFDLNEQFF.